This T cell receptor beta chain was recorded in a study of cytomegalovirus exposure and HLA in healthy donors (dated by TCRdb to about 2017). Describing the broader study: The 500 to 700 repertoires of the first cohort and the 120 validation repertoires were produced on the same platform, according to a later analysis. The study aimed to test whether cataloging public T cell receptors could reveal signatures of past pathogen exposure. Besides the first cohort of approximately 710 subjects, a separate validation cohort made up of 90 to 150 different subjects was used. To predict cytomegalovirus infection status, the study combined high-throughput TCR immunosequencing, statistical association of individual TCRs with disease status, and machine learning. The full study reports these points: It was suggested by the authors that the approach could potentially be generalized to other disease states and immunological phenotypes. In vitro tests confirmed that three of the cytomegalovirus-associated TCR beta chains recognize cytomegalovirus antigens. A later analysis had no HLA typing for the validation cohort, so co-occurrence there was scored across all 130 or so repertoires. Most TCR sequences were observed very rarely across donors, whereas some public TCRs were present in many individuals. Subsequent analysis determined that TCRs grouped into clusters in the first cohort also showed a tendency toward co-occurrence across the roughly 120 validation repertoires, and about 94% of cluster scores exceeded 0. The study gave a list of 150 to 200 TCR beta chains associated with cytomegalovirus. The classifier was reported to diagnose cytomegalovirus status with high specificity and sensitivity in both the original cohort and the validation cohort.

Library prep was done by the immunoSEQ multiplex PCR assay. As for the original processing: To diagnose cytomegalovirus status from the catalog of TCR beta chain sequences, a statistical classification framework was built. TCRdb mirrors the immuneACCESS table, restricted to in-frame sequences. Some clones are absent from its copies; in checked studies, under half trace to an unresolved V gene, and the reason for the others is unknown. The DNA was the basis for D and trimming; V, J and clone size are from that table. The sample table records some 170,000 clones; 70% to 90% of these occur just once. The top ten hold 2% to 2.5% of the sample. From the cysteine through the phenylalanine, the CDR3 covers 14 amino acids. The DNA shown is the 42-base CDR3, in frame from base 1. Trimming takes 6 bases from V and 1 base from J, and the germline ends sit 12 bases apart. In the germline V gene, CDR1 corresponds to MNHEY and CDR2 to SVGAGI.

Separate from the approximately 700-subject first cohort, the validation cohort of 95 to 150 subjects was the group to which the donors belonged. As regards this clone: No cognate antigen has been identified for it. The input lacks base qualities; no much larger clone sits a single base away.

The V and J segments used are TRBV6-5 and TRBJ2-5; tentative D gene TRBD1, with 6 bases matching. The TCR originated in a young woman in good health and CMV-seronegative. The sequencing sample was made of PBMCs. The CDR3 is CASSLLQGQETQYF. The nucleotides are TGTGCCAGCAGCCTCTTACAGGGCCAAGAGACCCAGTACTTC.